This TCR beta chain was identified during a study of blood T cell repertoires in COVID-19. Across the whole study: The origin of the acute and convalescent COVID-19 samples was the United States, Italy and Spain. In each case, the material was cDNA or gDNA derived from T cells, B-cell-depleted T cells, or PBMCs.

Methods used by the authors: Nucleated cell number was recorded as an estimate derived from reference gene primer amplification. The data were produced by immunoSEQ multiplex PCR, yet TCRdb's version contains in-frame clones alone and is incomplete. That table furnishes V, J and clone size, whereas the DNA furnished D and trimming. The sample has 60,000 or so clones, approximately 86% seen once. The sequenced material came from peripheral blood. This receptor was taken from a woman between 65 and 79 years old with active COVID-19.

The CDR3 region is CASSEIEIGEQFF. The CDR3 bases are TGCGCCAGCAGTGAGATTGAAATCGGTGAGCAGTTCTTC. The rearrangement uses TRBV10-2 and TRBJ2-1, with no clear D. This CDR3 is 13 amino acids long. Germline assignment: CDR1 WSHSY and CDR2 SAAADI. V lost 2 bases and J 9 bases, leaving 11 bases between the germline ends.